A selection of T cell receptor beta chains follows, all from one sample in a study of blood T cells in healthy people across ages. TCRdb fed the 5' RACE reads into MiXCR, producing one record per CDR3 protein. This table has over a million distinct CDR3 sequences, around 25% appearing once. The same specimen was also included in a second study, on T cells of mothers and their children.

The sequenced material came from blood. The receptor source for this set is a girl aged 2 to 9 in good health. Both conserved end residues are part of each CDR3. Fields, in order: D gene, clone size, J gene, V gene, CDR3 protein, CDR3 DNA. The D gene is left open where the match is weak. Size tells how often a clone was seen (once, few, many) or the class of an expanded clone, and some rows leave it out.

d_gene: .
abundance: .
j_gene: TRBJ1-5
v_gene: TRBV9
CDR3aa: CASSASSQGTYCNQPQHF
CDR3nt: TGTGCCAGCAGCGCGTCGTCTCAAGGAACTTATTGCAATCAGCCCCAGCATTTT

d_gene: TRBD1
abundance: .
j_gene: TRBJ2-5
v_gene: TRBV20-1
CDR3aa: CSVGQGFPQETQYF
CDR3nt: TGCAGTGTTGGACAGGGGTTTCCGCAAGAGACCCAGTACTTC

d_gene: TRBD1
abundance: few
j_gene: TRBJ1-1
v_gene: TRBV12-5
CDR3aa: CASGPNPGTGHTEAFF
CDR3nt: TGTGCTAGTGGCCCAAATCCCGGGACAGGGCACACTGAAGCTTTCTTT

d_gene: .
abundance: .
j_gene: TRBJ2-1
v_gene: TRBV7-9
CDR3aa: CASSLSSPGEQFF
CDR3nt: TGTGCCAGCAGCTTAAGCTCCCCCGGGGAGCAGTTCTTC

d_gene: .
abundance: .
j_gene: TRBJ2-5
v_gene: TRBV7-2
CDR3aa: CASSLEARREQYF
CDR3nt: TGTGCCAGCAGCTTAGAGGCTCGGAGGGAGCAGTACTTC

d_gene: TRBD2
abundance: few
j_gene: TRBJ2-7
v_gene: TRBV27
CDR3aa: CASSRLIAGTYEQYF
CDR3nt: TGTGCCAGCAGCCGATTAATAGCGGGTACCTACGAGCAGTACTTC

d_gene: .
abundance: few
j_gene: TRBJ2-1
v_gene: TRBV7-2
CDR3aa: CASSFGPGSNNEQFF
CDR3nt: TGTGCCAGCAGTTTCGGCCCAGGGTCCAACAATGAGCAGTTCTTC

d_gene: .
abundance: .
j_gene: TRBJ1-3
v_gene: TRBV4-1
CDR3aa: CASSQGVTVSGNTIYF
CDR3nt: TGCGCCAGCAGCCAAGGAGTGACTGTCTCTGGAAACACCATATATTTT

d_gene: .
abundance: .
j_gene: TRBJ2-5
v_gene: TRBV4-1
CDR3aa: CASSQAPVQETQYF
CDR3nt: TGCGCCAGCAGCCAAGCACCAGTTCAAGAGACCCAGTACTTC

d_gene: .
abundance: few
j_gene: TRBJ2-1
v_gene: TRBV7-6
CDR3aa: CASSSNGPANEQFF
CDR3nt: TGTGCCAGCAGCTCCAACGGGCCAGCCAATGAGCAGTTCTTC

d_gene: TRBD2
abundance: once
j_gene: TRBJ2-1
v_gene: TRBV2
CDR3aa: CASLRTSGSYNEQFF
CDR3nt: TGTGCCAGCCTGAGGACTAGCGGATCCTACAATGAGCAGTTCTTC